The rows below give T cell receptor beta chains drawn from one sample of a study of T cells after yellow fever vaccination. TCRdb passed the 5' RACE reads through MiXCR, listing each CDR3 protein once. The sample carries 450,000 to 600,000 distinct CDR3 sequences, roughly 13% recorded once. The sequencing here drew on PBMCs, taken on the day of the yellow fever booster vaccination. The receptors shown here come from a man aged 25-45 years who received the YFV17D yellow fever vaccine. The CDR3 runs from the conserved cysteine through the conserved F or W. D genes are given only for firm matches. Clone size is given for some rows only: seen once, a few or many times, or a class if the clone is expanded.

clone_size d_call j_call v_call cdr3_aa cdr3_nt
few TRBD2 TRBJ2-5 TRBV20-1 CSARSASGSAETQYF TGCAGTGCTAGAAGTGCTAGCGGGAGTGCAGAGACCCAGTACTTC
few TRBD2 TRBJ2-1 TRBV5-5 CASSLLSSGNNEQFF TGTGCCAGCAGCTTGCTATCTAGCGGGAACAATGAGCAGTTCTTC
few NA TRBJ2-3 TRBV7-9 CASSPLFGVGTDTQYF TGTGCCAGCAGCCCCCTCTTCGGGGTCGGAACAGATACGCAGTATTTT
NA TRBD2 TRBJ2-7 TRBV4-1 CASSQDPSGRTYEQYF TGCGCCAGCAGCCAAGATCCGAGCGGGAGGACCTACGAGCAGTACTTC
many NA TRBJ2-3 TRBV28 CASSFPGPRTDTQYF TGTGCCAGCAGTTTCCCGGGACCACGCACAGATACGCAGTATTTT
few NA TRBJ2-7 TRBV7-9 CASSARGYDYEQYF TGTGCCAGCAGCGCCAGGGGATATGACTACGAGCAGTACTTC
few NA TRBJ2-3 TRBV9 CASSVGIGGSTDTQYF TGTGCCAGCAGCGTAGGGATTGGCGGAAGCACAGATACGCAGTATTTT
NA NA TRBJ2-1 TRBV9 CASSVGGGQSNEQFF TGTGCCAGCAGCGTAGGCGGAGGACAGTCCAATGAGCAGTTCTTC
NA TRBD1 TRBJ2-7 TRBV28 CASKYGGTGAYEQYF TGTGCCAGCAAATACGGCGGGACAGGGGCCTACGAGCAGTACTTC
once NA TRBJ2-7 TRBV6-5 CASSYGFPGPYPYEQYF TGTGCCAGCAGTTACGGGTTTCCCGGCCCGTATCCCTACGAGCAGTACTTC